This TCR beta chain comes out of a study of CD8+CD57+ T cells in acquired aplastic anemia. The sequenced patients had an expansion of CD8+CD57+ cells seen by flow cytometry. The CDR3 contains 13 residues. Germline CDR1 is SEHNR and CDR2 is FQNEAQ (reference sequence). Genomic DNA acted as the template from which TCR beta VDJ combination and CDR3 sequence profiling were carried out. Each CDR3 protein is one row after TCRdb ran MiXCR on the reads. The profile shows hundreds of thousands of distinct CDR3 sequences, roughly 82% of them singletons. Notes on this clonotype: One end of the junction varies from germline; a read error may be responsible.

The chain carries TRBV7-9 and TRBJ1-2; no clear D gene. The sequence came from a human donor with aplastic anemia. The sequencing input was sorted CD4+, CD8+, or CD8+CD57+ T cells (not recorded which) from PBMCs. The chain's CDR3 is CASSTDEEKRYIF. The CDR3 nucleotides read TGTGCCAGCAGCACTGACGAGGAGAAGCGCTATATCTTC.